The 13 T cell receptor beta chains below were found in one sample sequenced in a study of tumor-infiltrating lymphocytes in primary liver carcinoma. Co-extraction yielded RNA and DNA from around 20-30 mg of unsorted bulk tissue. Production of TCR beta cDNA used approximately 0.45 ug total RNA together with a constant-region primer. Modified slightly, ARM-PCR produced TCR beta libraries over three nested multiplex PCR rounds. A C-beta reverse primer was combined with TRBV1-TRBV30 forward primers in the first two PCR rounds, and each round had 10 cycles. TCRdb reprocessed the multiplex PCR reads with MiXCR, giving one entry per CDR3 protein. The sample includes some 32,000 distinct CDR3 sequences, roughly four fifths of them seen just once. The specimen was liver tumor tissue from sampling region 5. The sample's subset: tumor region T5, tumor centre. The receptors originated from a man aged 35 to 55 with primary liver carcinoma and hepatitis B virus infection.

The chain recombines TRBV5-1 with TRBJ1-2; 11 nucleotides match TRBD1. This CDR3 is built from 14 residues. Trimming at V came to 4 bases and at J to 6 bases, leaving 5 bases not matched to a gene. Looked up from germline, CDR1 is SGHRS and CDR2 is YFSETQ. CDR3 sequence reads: CASSPWTGGDGYTF. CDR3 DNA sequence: TGCGCCAGCAGCCCTTGGACAGGGGGCGATGGCTACACCTTC.

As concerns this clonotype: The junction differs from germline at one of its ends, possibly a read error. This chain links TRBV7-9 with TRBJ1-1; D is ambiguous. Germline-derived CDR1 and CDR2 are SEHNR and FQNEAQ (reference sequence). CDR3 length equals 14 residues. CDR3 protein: CVSSLGPLNTEAFF. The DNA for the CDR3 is TGTGTCAGCAGCTTAGGACCCTTGAACACTGAAGCTTTCTTT. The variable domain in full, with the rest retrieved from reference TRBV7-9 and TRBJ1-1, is DTGVSQNPRHKITKRGQNVTFRCDPISEHNRLYWYRQTLGQGPEFLTYFQNEAQLEKSRLLSDRFSAERPKGSFSTLEIQRTEQGDSAMYLCVSSLGPLNTEAFFGQGTRLTVV.

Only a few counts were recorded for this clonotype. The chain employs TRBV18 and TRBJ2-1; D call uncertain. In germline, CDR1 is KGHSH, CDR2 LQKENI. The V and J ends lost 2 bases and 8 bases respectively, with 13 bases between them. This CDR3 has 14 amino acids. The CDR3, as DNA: TGTGCCAGCTCACCAAGGCCAGGAGAGGATGAGCAGTTCTTC. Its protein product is CASSPRPGEDEQFF.

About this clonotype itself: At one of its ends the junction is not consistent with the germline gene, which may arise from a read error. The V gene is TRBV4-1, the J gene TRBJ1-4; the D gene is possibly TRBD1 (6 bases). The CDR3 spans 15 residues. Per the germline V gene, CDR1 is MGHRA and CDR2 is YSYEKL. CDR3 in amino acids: CANSQHRAINEKLFF. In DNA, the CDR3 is TGTGCCAACAGCCAACACAGGGCGATTAATGAAAAACTGTTTTTT.

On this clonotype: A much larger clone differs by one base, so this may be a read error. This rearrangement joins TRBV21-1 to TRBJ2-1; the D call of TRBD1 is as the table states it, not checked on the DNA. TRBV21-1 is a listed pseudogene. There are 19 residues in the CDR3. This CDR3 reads CASSKGGQEDRLARNEEFF. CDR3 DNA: TGTGCCAGCAGCAAAGGAGGACAGGAAGATCGGCTAGCGAGGAATGAGGAGTTCTTC.

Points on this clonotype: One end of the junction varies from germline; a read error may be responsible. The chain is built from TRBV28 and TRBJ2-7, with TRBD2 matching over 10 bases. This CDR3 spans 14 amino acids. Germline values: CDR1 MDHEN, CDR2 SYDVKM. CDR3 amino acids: CASSLLAGAYEQHF. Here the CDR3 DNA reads TGTGCCAGCAGTCTTCTAGCGGGAGCCTACGAGCAGCACTTC. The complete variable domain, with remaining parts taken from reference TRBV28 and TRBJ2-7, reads DVKVTQSSRYLVKRTGEKVFLECVQDMDHENMFWYRQDPGLGLRLIYFSYDVKMKEKGDIPEGYSVSREKKERFSLILESASTNQTSMYLCASSLLAGAYEQHFGPGTRLTVT.

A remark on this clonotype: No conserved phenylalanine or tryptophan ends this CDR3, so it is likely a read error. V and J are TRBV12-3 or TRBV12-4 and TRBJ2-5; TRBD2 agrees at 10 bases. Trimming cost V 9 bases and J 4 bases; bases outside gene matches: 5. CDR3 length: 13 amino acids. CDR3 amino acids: CASSRLAGETQYV. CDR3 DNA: TGTGCCAGTAGCCGACTAGCGGGAGAGACCCAGTACGTC.

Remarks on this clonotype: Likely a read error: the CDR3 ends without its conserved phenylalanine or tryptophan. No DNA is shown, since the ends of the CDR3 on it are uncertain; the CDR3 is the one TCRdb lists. The CDR3 spells CASSYRSVRPGELSS. The chain combines TRBV6-5 with TRBJ2-2. The CDR3 totals 15 residues, both ends included. Germline CDR1 MNHEY, CDR2 SVGAGI.

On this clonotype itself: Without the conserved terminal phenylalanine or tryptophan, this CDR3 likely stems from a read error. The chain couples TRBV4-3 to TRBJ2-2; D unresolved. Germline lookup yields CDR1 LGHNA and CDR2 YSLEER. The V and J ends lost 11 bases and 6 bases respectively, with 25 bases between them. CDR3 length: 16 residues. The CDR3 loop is CAGSQNPEGNPGELFL. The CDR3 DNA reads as TGCGCCGGTAGCCAAAACCCAGAAGGAAACCCCGGGGAGCTGTTTTTA.

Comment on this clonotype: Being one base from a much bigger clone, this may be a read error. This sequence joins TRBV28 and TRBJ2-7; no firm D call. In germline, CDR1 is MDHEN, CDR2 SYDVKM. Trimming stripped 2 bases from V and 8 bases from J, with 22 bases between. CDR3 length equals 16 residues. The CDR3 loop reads CASSLPRLGFDYKQYF. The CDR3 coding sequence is TGTGCCAGCAGTTTACCCCGACTTGGGTTCGATTACAAGCAGTACTTC.

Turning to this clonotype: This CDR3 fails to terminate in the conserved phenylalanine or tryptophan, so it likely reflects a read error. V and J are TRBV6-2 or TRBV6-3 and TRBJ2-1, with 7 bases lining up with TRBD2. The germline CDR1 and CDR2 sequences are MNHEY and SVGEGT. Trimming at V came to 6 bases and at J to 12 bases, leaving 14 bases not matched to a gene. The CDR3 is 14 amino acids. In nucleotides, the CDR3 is TGTGCCAGCAGCTACCCGCGGGAGCGCCCCTGGCAGTTCTCC. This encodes CASSYPRERPWQFS.

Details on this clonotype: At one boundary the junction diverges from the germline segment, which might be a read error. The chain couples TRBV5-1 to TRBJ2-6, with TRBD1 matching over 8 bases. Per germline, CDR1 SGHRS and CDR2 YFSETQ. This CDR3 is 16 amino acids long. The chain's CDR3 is CASSWGQDSGANVMTF. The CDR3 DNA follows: TGCGCCAGCAGCTGGGGACAGGACTCTGGGGCCAACGTCATGACTTTC.

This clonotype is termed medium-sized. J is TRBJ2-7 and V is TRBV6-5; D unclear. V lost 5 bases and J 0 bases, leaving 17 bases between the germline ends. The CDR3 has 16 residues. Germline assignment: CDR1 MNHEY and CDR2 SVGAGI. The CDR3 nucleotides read TGTGCCAGCAGTCCGGAAGTAAGGGTGAGCTCCTACGAGCAGTACTTC. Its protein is CASSPEVRVSSYEQYF.